A selection of T cell receptor beta chains follows, all from one sample in a study of OX40 agonist ivuxolimab in advanced cancers. The repertoire was sequenced with immunoSEQ multiplex PCR; TCRdb's copy has only in-frame clones and lacks some. Of tens of thousands of clones in the sample, around 89% were seen once. The sequences come from CD4+ or CD8+ T cells sorted from blood, collected in a trial of the OX40 agonist ivuxolimab. Receptors originate from an adult with an advanced solid tumor such as melanoma, head and neck, liver or kidney cancer. CDR3s include the opening cysteine and the closing phenylalanine or tryptophan. The D gene is left open where the match is weak. A clone size is listed for some rows: how often the clone was seen (once, few, many), or a class if it is expanded.

>TRBV6-1|.|.|TRBJ1-2
CASSDLHPGGYTF
TGTGCCAGCAGTGACCTTCATCCGGGAGGCTACACCTTC
>TRBV5-5|once|.|TRBJ1-5
CASSSGSDVPQHF
TGTGCCAGCAGCTCTGGGTCCGATGTGCCCCAGCATTTT
>TRBV6-1|.|.|TRBJ1-5
CASSEQGPGNQPQHF
TGTGCCAGCAGTGAACAGGGGCCGGGCAATCAGCCCCAGCATTTT
>TRBV7-2|.|TRBD2|TRBJ2-3
CASSPTSSVAADTQYF
TGTGCCAGCAGCCCGACTAGCTCGGTTGCGGCAGATACGCAGTATTTT
>TRBV4-3|.|.|TRBJ2-3
CASSQDGATDYTDTQYF
TGCGCCAGCAGCCAAGACGGCGCTACGGATTACACAGATACGCAGTATTTT
>TRBV5-4|.|.|TRBJ2-7
CASSRGAQGGSYEQYF
TGTGCCAGCAGCCGGGGGGCACAGGGCGGATCCTACGAGCAGTACTTC
>TRBV5-5|.|.|TRBJ1-1
CASSLGDHTEAFF
TGTGCCAGCAGCTTGGGGGACCACACTGAAGCTTTCTTT
>TRBV11-1|.|.|TRBJ2-7
CASSLGLDFSYEQYF
TGTGCCAGCAGCTTAGGTTTGGACTTTTCCTACGAGCAGTACTTC
>TRBV7-9|.|TRBD1|TRBJ1-5
CASSPGTGGGNQPQHF
TGTGCCAGCAGCCCTGGGACAGGGGGTGGCAATCAGCCCCAGCATTTT
>TRBV28|.|.|TRBJ2-7
CASSLYQGGGYEQYF
TGTGCCAGCAGTTTATACCAGGGGGGTGGCTACGAGCAGTACTTC
>TRBV10-3|.|.|TRBJ2-5
CAAAGGEETQYF
TGTGCGGCTGCCGGGGGAGAAGAGACCCAGTACTTC
>TRBV5-8|.|TRBD1|TRBJ2-7
CASSLGQGPYEQYF
TGTGCCAGCAGCTTGGGACAGGGTCCCTACGAGCAGTACTTC
>TRBV6-4|.|.|TRBJ2-3
CASSEPLTDTQYF
TGTGCCAGCAGTGAGCCCCTCACAGATACGCAGTATTTT
>TRBV30|.|.|TRBJ2-7
CAWTRMGGSYEQYF
TGTGCCTGGACCCGAATGGGGGGCTCCTACGAGCAGTACTTC
>TRBV7-2|.|.|TRBJ1-1
CASSPEGRNTEAFF
TGTGCCAGCAGCCCGGAGGGGAGGAACACTGAAGCTTTCTTT
>TRBV19|.|.|TRBJ2-7
CASSQTGTYYEQYF
TGTGCCAGTAGTCAGACCGGGACATACTACGAGCAGTACTTC